This T cell receptor beta chain is drawn from a study of blood T cell repertoires in COVID-19. Data came from immunoSEQ multiplex PCR; TCRdb stores just in-frame clones and leaves some out. The sample comprises over 400,000 clones, roughly 91% of which are singletons, and less than 9% rests with the top ten. V was clipped by 1 base and J by 4 bases, with 14 bases between them. The germline V gene encodes CDR1 MGHRA and CDR2 YSYEKL. This CDR3 has 16 residues. This clone was recorded once. The sample comprised peripheral blood. The chain is built from TRBV4-1 and TRBJ1-5; D is possibly TRBD1 (5 bases). This clonotype was sampled from a woman in her 50s with COVID-19, enrolled during active disease. Here the CDR3 reads CASSQGTPLGNQPQHF. DNA of the CDR3: TGCGCCAGCAGCCAAGGGACACCTCTCGGGAATCAGCCCCAGCATTTT.